The TCR beta chain under discussion was sequenced for a study of T cell responses to AZD1222 COVID-19 vaccine. To note about this clone: Its antigen is still unknown.

Germline V gene lookup returns CDR1 LGHDT and CDR2 YNNKEL (reference sequence). The CDR3 is 15 amino acids. V was cut by 5 bases and J by 0 bases, with 12 bases left in between. Study-wide results and limits: Spike-spanning, vaccine-associated CD4 TCRs were dominant at 160-218 and 743-854.

Sequencing was performed with immunoSEQ multiplex PCR; in TCRdb, only in-frame clones are kept and a portion is missing. The sample has 130,000 or so clones, about 88% seen once. The chain has TRBV3-1 (or the pseudogene TRBV3-2) and TRBJ2-3, with D unclear. The sample consisted of peripheral blood, taken on day 0 of AZD1222 vaccination. The TCR originated in an adult in good health. DNA of the CDR3: TGTGCCAGCAGCGGTATGGCAGTCAGCACAGATACGCAGTATTTT. Amino acid sequence: CASSGMAVSTDTQYF.